The 17 T cell receptor beta chains reported below all come from one sample, sequenced in a study of T-cell reconstitution after alpha-beta-depleted transplantation in children. Molecular barcoding with unique molecular identifiers was used for the TCRbeta library. TCRdb passed the PCR reads through MiXCR, listing each CDR3 protein once. The table records about 230,000 distinct CDR3 sequences, approximately 9.8% of them present only once. The sequences come from PBMCs from the stem cell graft donor, collected from the stem cell graft. These receptors all stem from a human donor who donated a stem cell graft to a child with SCID.

This clonotype was found many times. V and J are TRBV4-3 and TRBJ1-2; D might be TRBD1 (5 bases). This CDR3 spans 12 amino acids. The V and J ends lost 1 base and 6 bases respectively, with 6 bases between them. Germline V gene lookup returns CDR1 LGHNA and CDR2 YSLEER. The CDR3 region is CASSQAGNGYTF. Written as DNA, the CDR3 is TGCGCCAGCAGCCAAGCAGGGAATGGCTACACCTTC.

This clonotype was found many times. V is TRBV1 and J is TRBJ1-1. TRBV1 is a listed pseudogene. There are 15 residues in the CDR3. The CDR3 region is CTSSQEFYVITEAFF. The CDR3 bases are TGCACCAGCAGCCAAGAATTCTACGTAATCACTGAAGCTTTCTTT.

This clonotype was seen many times. The chain has TRBV9 and TRBJ1-5; a weak D match, TRBD1 (6 bases). V lost 0 bases and J lost 4, with 11 bases in between. Germline CDR1 reads SGDLS; CDR2 reads YYNGEE. This CDR3 has 15 residues. As DNA, the CDR3 is TGTGCCAGCAGCGTAGAGGGACACCCGAATCAGCCCCAGCATTTT. It specifies CASSVEGHPNQPQHF. Looking up the rest from reference TRBV9 and TRBJ1-5 gives the full variable domain: DSGVTQTPKHLITATGQRVTLRCSPRSGDLSVYWYQQSLDQGLQFLIQYYNGEERAKGNILERFSAQQFPDLHSELNLSSLELGDSALYFCASSVEGHPNQPQHFGDGTRLSIL.

There are many counts of this clonotype. The chain combines TRBV5-1 with TRBJ1-6; D gene uncertain. The CDR3 consists of 13 residues. The germline V and J ends were trimmed by 0 bases and 13 bases, with 11 bases remaining between them. Germline values: CDR1 SGHRS, CDR2 YFSETQ. CDR3 sequence: CASSLADRGPLHF. CDR3 DNA sequence: TGCGCCAGCAGCTTGGCCGATCGTGGGCCCCTCCACTTT. Together with reference TRBV5-1 and TRBJ1-6, the CDR3 gives the full variable domain: KAGVTQTPRYLIKTRGQQVTLSCSPISGHRSVSWYQQTPGQGLQFLFEYFSETQRNKGNFPGRFSGRQFSNSRSEMNVSTLELGDSALYLCASSLADRGPLHFGNGTRLTVT.

This clonotype was seen ten or more times. This chain connects TRBV5-1 to TRBJ1-5; D ambiguous. Trimming took 0 bases from V and 7 from J, leaving 14 bases between them. This CDR3 is built from 15 residues. The germline CDR1 and CDR2 sequences are SGHRS and YFSETQ. CDR3 sequence: CASSLGYSYGQPQHF. The CDR3, as DNA: TGCGCCAGCAGCTTGGGTTACAGTTACGGACAGCCCCAGCATTTT.

Ten or more counts support this clonotype. The CDR3 bases are TGCGCCAGCAGCGAGGGACCCGCCGAAAAACTGTTTTTT. Residues: CASSEGPAEKLFF. The chain employs TRBV5-1 and TRBJ1-4, with TRBD1 as a possible D gene (5 bases). The CDR3 is 13 amino acids. Trimming stripped 4 bases from V and 8 bases from J, with 12 bases between. Germline CDR1 is SGHRS and CDR2 is YFSETQ.

This clonotype was counted at least ten times. V and J are TRBV5-1 and TRBJ2-1; 7 bases fit TRBD1. Germline CDR1 reads SGHRS; CDR2 reads YFSETQ. CDR3 length: 17 residues. The V segment lost 5 bases and the J segment 0 bases; nucleotides outside the gene matches: 11. The CDR3 here is CASSRTGTVNSYNEQFF. The CDR3 nucleotides read TGCGCCAGCAGTCGGACCGGGACAGTAAACTCCTACAATGAGCAGTTCTTC.

This clonotype was counted between two and nine times. The gene calls are TRBV5-5 and TRBJ1-2; D is unclear. Looked up from germline, CDR1 is SGHKS and CDR2 is YYEKEE (reference sequence). Trimming shortened V by 0 bases and J by 0 bases, and 9 bases separated the two germline ends. CDR3 size: 15 residues. In DNA, the CDR3 is TGTGCCAGCAGCTTGGTCCCAGAAGCTAACTATGGCTACACCTTC. Translating it yields CASSLVPEANYGYTF.

This clonotype was observed at least ten times. V is TRBV7-9 and J is TRBJ2-7; tentatively, D is TRBD1 (6 bases). V lost 2 bases to trimming and J lost 0 bases, with 11 bases between them. The CDR3 sequence is 15 residues long. Germline CDR1 and CDR2: SEHNR and FQNEAQ (reference sequence). The CDR3 loop is CASSLRGGSSYEQYF. CDR3 nucleotides: TGTGCCAGCAGCTTACGAGGGGGAAGCTCCTACGAGCAGTACTTC.

This clonotype has a count of ten or more. The chain carries TRBV5-1 and TRBJ2-7; D call uncertain. The V end was cut by 3 bases, the J end by 2 bases, with 6 bases between. The CDR3 runs 12 residues. CDR1 and CDR2 (germline): SGHRS, YFSETQ. DNA of the CDR3: TGCGCCAGCAGCTATAATACCTACGAGCAGTACTTC. It encodes CASSYNTYEQYF.

This clonotype appeared many times. This rearrangement joins TRBV2 to TRBJ2-1; TRBD2 matches 10 bases. CDR3 length: 16 residues. The germline V gene encodes CDR1 SNHLY and CDR2 FYNNEI. With V trimmed by 8 bases and J by 5 bases, 12 bases remained unmatched. In DNA, the CDR3 is TGTGCCAGCTCTTCCTTTAGCGGGGGGACCGACAATGAGCAGTTCTTC. The encoded protein is CASSSFSGGTDNEQFF.

The table lists this clonotype with many counts. The V call is TRBV4-2, the J call TRBJ1-3, with 9 bases identical to TRBD1. Germline CDR1 reads LGHNA; CDR2 reads YNFKEQ. V shed 0 bases, J shed 0 bases, and the junction held 12 bases outside the gene matches. CDR3 length: 20 amino acids. The CDR3 region has the DNA TGTGCCAGCAGCCAAGACTACCACTCGGGACAGGGTGTCTCTGGAAACACCATATATTTT. It is translated as CASSQDYHSGQGVSGNTIYF.

This clonotype was detected many times. V usage is TRBV7-9 and J usage is TRBJ1-4, with a tentative D call TRBD1 (6 bases). CDR1 is SEHNR and CDR2 is FQNEAQ in the germline V gene (reference sequence). This CDR3 has 16 residues. Trimming left V 5 bases short and J 0 bases short, with 13 bases between. As DNA, the CDR3 is TGTGCCAGCAGCCCTGATCGGACAGCAACTAATGAAAAACTGTTTTTT. Amino acids: CASSPDRTATNEKLFF.

In this sample, this clonotype turned up many times. This chain links TRBV27 with TRBJ2-3, with 7 bases identical to TRBD2. The V gene end was trimmed by 9 bases and the J gene end by 0 bases; junction bases not matched to a gene: 6. The germline V gene encodes CDR1 MNHEY and CDR2 SMNVEV (reference sequence). The CDR3 has 14 residues. The CDR3 DNA reads TGTGCCAGTACGTGGGGAGGGAGCACAGATACGCAGTATTTT. Translating gives CASTWGGSTDTQYF.

The sample holds a few counts of this clonotype. A much larger clone is a single base away; this may be a read error. V and J are TRBV5-1 and TRBJ1-2; the D is unclear. This CDR3 has 15 amino acids. Germline CDR1 SGHRS, CDR2 YFSETQ. The CDR3 DNA follows: TGCGCCAGCAGCTTGGGGACGGGTGACAACTATGGCTACCCCTTC. This encodes CASSLGTGDNYGYPF.

The chain couples TRBV6-1 to TRBJ2-1; 10 bases fit TRBD1. V lost 6 bases and J lost 8; bases outside the gene matches: 10. CDR1 is MNHNS, CDR2 SASEGT, per germline. CDR3 length: 15 residues. The CDR3 here is CASSQDRGQLYEQFF. CDR3 sequence (DNA): TGTGCCAGCAGCCAAGACAGGGGGCAATTATATGAGCAGTTCTTC.

This clonotype was seen ten or more times. The CDR3 region is CASSFWAKSSYEQYF. The CDR3 DNA reads TGTGCCAGCAGTTTTTGGGCTAAGAGCTCCTACGAGCAGTACTTC. This rearrangement joins TRBV12-3 or TRBV12-4 to TRBJ2-7; D is uncertain. The CDR3 sequence is 15 residues long. The V and J ends lost 3 bases and 0 bases respectively, with 12 bases between them.